Detailed here is one TCR beta chain. The sample comes from a study of blood T cell repertoires in COVID-19. Study at large: Collection of acute and convalescent COVID-19 samples took place in the United States, Italy and Spain. Sources were T cells, B-cell-depleted T cells, or PBMCs; the material itself was cDNA or gDNA.

Methods used by the authors: Amplification of reference gene primers was used by the study to estimate nucleated cell counts. Sequenced by immunoSEQ multiplex PCR; TCRdb stores in-frame clones only, minus some. V, J and clone size derive from that table, while D and trimming were established from the DNA sequence. This table has approximately 200,000 clones, about 90% appearing once. The receptor was derived from a man aged 35 to 55 with active or convalescent COVID-19. Sample: peripheral blood.

CDR3 coding DNA: TGCGCCAGCAGCTTGGCTCGCCAGGGCGATAACGAGCAGTACTTC. This codes for CASSLARQGDNEQYF. The chain recombines TRBV5-1 with TRBJ2-7; TRBD1 is a possible D gene (5 bases). The germline V and J ends were trimmed by 0 bases and 5 bases, with 15 bases remaining between them. The CDR3 spans 15 residues. Per germline, CDR1 SGHRS and CDR2 YFSETQ.